These 11 T cell receptor beta chains were all obtained from the same sample, sequenced in a study of cytomegalovirus exposure and HLA in healthy donors. PCR primers comprised 60 Vbeta and 13 Jbeta primers. Sequenced by immunoSEQ multiplex PCR; TCRdb stores in-frame clones only, minus some. This table holds 130,000 or so clones, under 70% found once. Sequenced material: PBMCs. The receptor set was obtained from a woman aged 55-70 years in good health and CMV-seronegative.

The chain is built from TRBV28 and TRBJ2-4, with a possible D match to TRBD1 (6 bases). CDR3 length: 15 amino acids. Germline V gene sequence: CDR1 MDHEN, CDR2 SYDVKM. Trimming removed 4 bases from V and 0 bases from J, with 10 bases in between. The CDR3 region has the DNA TGTGCCAGCAGTTGGACAGATCTAGCCAAAAACATTCAGTACTTC. This translates into CASSWTDLAKNIQYF.

This clone was observed once. The J gene is TRBJ2-7, the V gene TRBV6-6, with D unclear. The CDR3 covers 15 residues. From germline, CDR1 is MNHNY and CDR2 SVGAGI (reference sequence). Trimming stripped 4 bases from V and 2 bases from J, with 15 bases between. CDR3 in amino acids: CASSFQPGFAYEQYF. The CDR3 nucleotides read TGTGCCAGCAGTTTCCAGCCGGGTTTTGCCTACGAGCAGTACTTC.

Only a few counts were recorded for this clone. The chain joins TRBV9 to TRBJ2-2; 7 nucleotides agree with TRBD2. This CDR3 region has 16 residues. The junction had 14 bases not matched to a gene; V was cut back by 4 bases and J by 8 bases. The germline V gene encodes CDR1 SGDLS and CDR2 YYNGEE. The CDR3 nucleotides read TGTGCCAGCAGCCCTGGGGGGGGAATAGTATTAGGGGAGCTGTTTTTT. Its translation is CASSPGGGIVLGELFF.

The chain combines TRBV5-4 with TRBJ1-2, with D perhaps matching TRBD1 (5 bases). The CDR3 totals 15 residues. Trimming stripped 3 bases from V and 1 base from J, with 13 bases between. Germline V lookup: CDR1 SGHNT, CDR2 YYREEE (reference sequence). The CDR3, as DNA: TGTGCCAGCAGCTCGAACGGGGGGGGTAACTATGGCTACACCTTC. This sequence encodes CASSSNGGGNYGYTF.

This clone showed up just a few times. The V and J genes are TRBV6-1 and TRBJ2-5, with D perhaps matching TRBD1 (6 bases). Trimming removed 6 bases from V and 0 bases from J, with 14 bases in between. This CDR3 has 15 amino acids. Germline V gene sequence: CDR1 MNHNS, CDR2 SASEGT. CDR3 nucleotides: TGTGCCAGCAGACCTAACAGGGTGTACCAAGAGACCCAGTACTTC. It specifies CASRPNRVYQETQYF.

This clone was detected a few times. The rearrangement uses TRBV28 and TRBJ1-5, with TRBD1 as a possible D gene (6 bases). Germline values: CDR1 MDHEN, CDR2 SYDVKM. V was clipped by 5 bases and J by 9 bases, with 17 bases between them. This CDR3 has 14 amino acids. The CDR3 region has the DNA TGTGCCAGCAGTCTACCGGACAGTAATGGGCCCCAGCATTTT. It is translated as CASSLPDSNGPQHF.

The rearrangement uses TRBV5-1 and TRBJ2-3; TRBD2 matches at 14 bases. V shed 7 bases and J 4 bases; nucleotides not matched to a gene: 8. CDR3 length: 16 amino acids. Germline loops: CDR1 SGHRS, CDR2 YFSETQ. The CDR3 reads CASGSGGLAGADTQYF. CDR3 coding DNA: TGCGCCAGCGGATCGGGGGGACTAGCGGGAGCAGATACGCAGTATTTT. The full variable domain, completed using reference TRBV5-1 and TRBJ2-3, is KAGVTQTPRYLIKTRGQQVTLSCSPISGHRSVSWYQQTPGQGLQFLFEYFSETQRNKGNFPGRFSGRQFSNSRSEMNVSTLELGDSALYLCASGSGGLAGADTQYFGPGTRLTVL.

This clone was seen more than once but under ten times. For the CDR3, the DNA is TGCGCCAGCAGTACTAGCGGGCGCACCGGGGAGCTGTTTTTT. It encodes CASSTSGRTGELFF. This chain joins TRBV10-2 and TRBJ2-2, with 9 bases identical to TRBD2. Germline CDR1 WSHSY, CDR2 SAAADI. With 5 bases clipped from V and 4 bases from J, the junction kept 2 bases outside the gene matches. The CDR3 contains 14 residues.

This chain connects TRBV5-8 to TRBJ1-4, with 8 bases fitting TRBD1. The germline CDR1 and CDR2 sequences are SGHTS and YDEGEE. The trim removed 0 bases at V and 4 bases at J, leaving 5 bases unmatched. The CDR3 has 16 amino acids. CDR3 in amino acids: CASSLGTGIYNEKLFF. The DNA for the CDR3 is TGTGCCAGCAGCTTGGGGACAGGGATATATAATGAAAAACTGTTTTTT.

The chain recombines TRBV27 with TRBJ1-5; no clear D gene. The CDR3 is made up of 15 amino acids. The V end lost 2 bases, the J end lost 7 bases, and 15 bases lay between the germline ends. Germline lookup yields CDR1 MNHEY and CDR2 SMNVEV (reference sequence). The CDR3 protein is CASSLEGLGRQPQHF. The CDR3 DNA follows: TGTGCCAGCAGTTTAGAGGGCTTGGGAAGACAGCCCCAGCATTTT.

The chain carries TRBV5-1 and TRBJ1-1; 7 bases are a match to TRBD1. The CDR3 is made up of 15 amino acids. Trimming took 6 bases from V and 0 from J; bases not matched to a gene: 8. CDR1 is SGHRS, CDR2 YFSETQ, per germline. This CDR3 is CASTWGQSMNTEAFF. CDR3 nucleotide sequence: TGCGCCAGCACCTGGGGACAGTCAATGAACACTGAAGCTTTCTTT.